These T cell receptor beta chains were read from a single sample in a study of CD8 T cells in Susac syndrome. TCRdb recomputed calls from the immunoSEQ multiplex PCR reads with MiXCR, one row per CDR3 protein. The sample lists under 250,000 distinct CDR3 sequences; just under 95% were seen once. Sequenced sample: CD4+ T cells from PBMCs. All receptors derive from a human donor with multiple sclerosis. Each CDR3 is given with its conserved first and last residue.

v_gene,j_gene,CDR3aa
TRBV4-1,TRBJ1-6,CASSLMSGQDSPLHF
TRBV10-3,TRBJ1-5,CASTDRYSNQPQHF
TRBV27,TRBJ2-5,CASSIGTAQETQYF
TRBV6-1,TRBJ1-2,CASSARGDSYGYTF
TRBV5-6,TRBJ2-3,CASSRREYTDTQYF
TRBV7-8,TRBJ2-3,CASTAGGDTQYF
TRBV18,TRBJ1-4,CASSQQGPPNEKLFF
TRBV10-2,TRBJ2-7,CASILPGGPSYEQYF
TRBV10-3,TRBJ1-1,CAISESPDGEAFF
TRBV19,TRBJ2-7,CASTDGPGTGVYEQYF
TRBV20-1,TRBJ1-1,CSARFRGDTEAFF
TRBV5-4,TRBJ2-3,CASQASTGRHSTDTQYF
TRBV6-1,TRBJ1-6,CASRPPVTGANSPLHF
TRBV7-9,TRBJ1-1,CASSQTGAYTEAFF
TRBV2,TRBJ1-5,CASSHRVGNQPQHF
TRBV15,TRBJ2-5,CATSRGRAGGQETQYF
TRBV24-1,TRBJ1-4,CATSDSSAGGSNEKLFF
TRBV3-1,TRBJ2-1,CASSIAGGSYNEQFF
TRBV19,TRBJ1-6,CASRNRDGANSPLHF
TRBV9,TRBJ2-2,CASSPPTGELFF
TRBV5-4,TRBJ2-1,CASSLGPDYYNEQFF
TRBV5-1,TRBJ2-7,CASGSGGYNEQYF
TRBV7-6,TRBJ1-2,CASSLQPTGGRGYGYTF
TRBV12-3/TRBV12-4,TRBJ2-5,CASSLMLAGVQETQYF
TRBV24-1,TRBJ2-1,CATSNRGFNEQFF
TRBV29-1,TRBJ1-1,CSVEVGGGTEAFF
TRBV23-1,TRBJ1-1,CASSHLGHSNLFPLNTEAFF
TRBV7-8,TRBJ1-3,CASSLVGGLSGNTIYF
TRBV20-1,TRBJ2-7,CSASAGLAGGYEYEQYF
TRBV7-8,TRBJ2-1,CASSSRDRRNEQFF
TRBV3-1,TRBJ1-2,CASRPPGTVTGYTF
TRBV29-1,TRBJ1-6,CSVGTAPNSPLHF
TRBV20-1,TRBJ2-1,CSAPTHNEQFF
TRBV30,TRBJ1-1,CAWSSRGRAEAFF
TRBV5-1,TRBJ2-1,CASSLYFNYNEQFF
TRBV11-2,TRBJ2-1,CASSWDREGNEQFF
TRBV29-1,TRBJ2-7,CSVGTGRYEQYF
TRBV3-1,TRBJ2-6,CASSQDYSGANVLTF
TRBV15,TRBJ2-3,CATSGGAFFATDTQYF
TRBV30,TRBJ1-1,CAWSRAGPRLNTEAFF
TRBV4-1,TRBJ1-2,CASSADSTNYGYTF
TRBV5-4,TRBJ2-3,CASSLEFWGDTDTQYF
TRBV6-6,TRBJ1-2,CASSPRGQRTGSGYTF
TRBV20-1,TRBJ1-3,CSASSRGDTIYF
TRBV12-3/TRBV12-4,TRBJ1-3,CASTLVMVGGNTIYF
TRBV4-2,TRBJ2-4,CASSQEGGLAMGAKNIQYF
TRBV30,TRBJ2-3,CAWKFGTSKVTDTQYF
TRBV7-2,TRBJ2-2,CASSLRGTLNTGELFF
TRBV30,TRBJ1-1,CAWAGALDTEAFF
TRBV5-1,TRBJ2-6,CASSTGHLSGANVLTF